Below, one T cell receptor beta chain is given with its context. Its antigen is unidentified. Germline CDR1 is SGHVS and CDR2 is FQNEAQ. The V end was cut by 2 bases, the J end by 5 bases, with 4 bases between. The CDR3 consists of 12 residues. This sample stems from a study of human versus mouse CDR3 diversity and MHC coevolution. Libraries were prepared by immunoSEQ multiplex PCR; TCRdb keeps only in-frame clonotypes and omits some of them. The sample has 60,000 to 95,000 clones, 85% to 95% seen once. General study findings and limits: Compared with mice, human CDR3s carried more deletions and insertions on average.

The chain uses TRBV7-8 and TRBJ2-1; D ambiguous. Sequenced sample: naive CD4+ T cells from blood. Described subset: CD45RO-negative CD62L-positive naive CD4 T cells. This TCR came from a person aged 25 to 75 in good health. The CDR3: CASSLQNNEQFF. CDR3 bases: TGTGCCAGCAGCTTACAAAACAATGAGCAGTTCTTC.